Below, 32 T cell receptor beta chains from the same sample are listed, as sequenced in a study of T cell changes during pregnancy in multiple sclerosis. Here immunoSEQ multiplex PCR was the method, and the copy in TCRdb shows in-frame clones only, minus some. The data show about 81,000 clones, around 93% seen once. Sample: peripheral blood, taken in the third trimester of pregnancy. These receptor sequences come from a female donor in good health, enrolled as a control in a pregnancy study.

This chain links TRBV6-5 with TRBJ1-2, with 10 nucleotides matching TRBD1. CDR1 is MNHEY and CDR2 is SVGAGI in the germline V gene. Losses at the gene ends were 5 bases for V and 4 bases for J; bases not matched to a gene: 4. CDR3 length: 14 residues. The CDR3 DNA is TGTGCCAGCAGTGTGGGACAGGGGAGCTATGGCTACACCTTC. Translating it yields CASSVGQGSYGYTF.

The rearrangement uses TRBV7-9 and TRBJ2-7; 9 bases are a match to TRBD1. The CDR3 spans 14 residues. V was pared by 3 bases and J by 2 bases, with 2 bases of the junction left unmatched. Germline CDR1 is SEHNR and CDR2 is FQNEAQ (reference sequence). Here the CDR3 DNA reads TGTGCCAGCAGCTTTCGGACAGGGGCCTACGAGCAGTACTTC. Residues: CASSFRTGAYEQYF.

V is TRBV2 and J is TRBJ1-4; TRBD1 might be the D (5 bases). There are 15 residues in the CDR3. Per the germline V gene, CDR1 is SNHLY and CDR2 is FYNNEI. The germline V and J ends were trimmed by 4 bases and 5 bases, with 14 bases remaining between them. CDR3 bases: TGTGCCAGCAGTGCTTGGGGCAGCCCCAATGAAAAACTGTTTTTT. This translates into CASSAWGSPNEKLFF.

The chain has TRBV6-1 and TRBJ2-7; the D gene is possibly TRBD1 (7 bases). The CDR3 spans 14 residues. Per germline, CDR1 MNHNS and CDR2 SASEGT. V lost 3 bases, J lost 6 bases, and 15 bases lay in between. Written as DNA, the CDR3 is TGTGCCAGCAGTGAGGGGGGACAGAGGGGCGAGCAGTACTTC. It specifies CASSEGGQRGEQYF.

J is TRBJ2-3 and V is TRBV5-6, with 7 bases identical to TRBD2. Trimming removed 7 bases from V and 6 bases from J; junction bases left unmatched: 8. The germline V gene has CDR1 SGHDT and CDR2 YYEEEE. The CDR3 covers 13 residues. CDR3 bases: TGTGCCAGCGGGCTAGCGGTCCGGGATACGCAGTATTTT. Its protein is CASGLAVRDTQYF.

This clone was observed a few times. Compared with germline, one end of the junction differs, possibly owing to a read error. CDR3 in DNA: TGTGCCAGCAGTGCGCTGGGCCTAGCGGGCCCGGGCTTC. The encoded protein is CASSALGLAGPGF. The rearrangement uses TRBV6-1 and TRBJ2-7; 8 nucleotides agree with TRBD2. The germline V gene encodes CDR1 MNHNS and CDR2 SASEGT. The CDR3 length is 13 residues.

The genes are TRBV9 and TRBJ2-7; 12 bases map to TRBD2. Trimming cost V 3 bases and J 5 bases; bases outside gene matches: 3. CDR1 and CDR2 (germline): SGDLS, YYNGEE. The CDR3 loop spans 14 amino acids. The DNA of the CDR3 is TGTGCCAGCAGCGGGAGACTAGCGGGAGACGAGCAGTACTTC. Encoded protein: CASSGRLAGDEQYF.

The CDR3 spells CASSPPDRDNEQFF. In DNA form, the CDR3 reads TGTGCCAGCAGCCCGCCCGACAGGGACAATGAGCAGTTCTTC. V is TRBV5-4 and J is TRBJ2-1, with 7 nucleotides matching TRBD1. The CDR3 extends over 14 amino acids. Germline lookup yields CDR1 SGHNT and CDR2 YYREEE (reference sequence). V gave up 4 bases and J gave up 5 bases; unmatched junction bases: 6.

The rearrangement joins TRBV15 to TRBJ2-7, with D perhaps TRBD2 (6 bases). This CDR3 has 15 amino acids. Germline V CDR1 and CDR2: LNHNV, YYDKDF (reference sequence). The ends were cut back, 3 bases at V and 3 bases at J, with 15 bases in the middle. In nucleotides, the CDR3 is TGTGCCACCAGCAGCAGGAGGGGCTCGGTCTACGAGCAGTACTTC. Translation gives CATSSRRGSVYEQYF.

This clone has just a few counts. The chain couples TRBV28 to TRBJ2-2; D may be TRBD2 (6 bases). Germline lookup yields CDR1 MDHEN and CDR2 SYDVKM. The CDR3 has 15 amino acids. The ends were cut back, 6 bases at V and 1 base at J, with 12 bases in the middle. The CDR3 DNA reads as TGTGCCAGCAGCCCGGACTACCTGAACACCGGGGAGCTGTTTTTT. Amino acids: CASSPDYLNTGELFF.

This chain connects TRBV27 to TRBJ2-7, with D hard to call. The germline V and J ends were trimmed by 2 bases and 4 bases, with 9 bases remaining between them. The CDR3 totals 13 residues. Per germline, CDR1 MNHEY and CDR2 SMNVEV (reference sequence). For the CDR3, the DNA is TGTGCCAGCAGTTTAGGGCTGAAATACGAGCAGTACTTC. Protein product: CASSLGLKYEQYF.

The genes are TRBV9 and TRBJ2-1; 11 bases map to TRBD2. CDR1 and CDR2 from the germline V gene are SGDLS and YYNGEE. The CDR3 has 15 residues. The trim removed 4 bases at V and 4 bases at J, leaving 4 bases unmatched. This CDR3 is CASSFGTSGYNEQFF. CDR3 DNA: TGTGCCAGCAGCTTCGGGACTAGCGGATACAATGAGCAGTTCTTC.

This chain connects TRBV28 to TRBJ2-7; 8 bases are shared with TRBD2. The junction had 9 bases not matched to a gene; V was cut back by 6 bases and J by 2 bases. Germline CDR1 is MDHEN and CDR2 is SYDVKM. The CDR3 consists of 15 residues. The CDR3 DNA reads as TGTGCCAGCAGCCCAATAAGCGGGAGAGCCTACGAGCAGTACTTC. This translates into CASSPISGRAYEQYF.

This sequence joins TRBV2 and TRBJ2-3; D call uncertain. Between the trimmed V and J ends, which lost 3 bases and 0 bases, there was a span of 7 bases. CDR3 length: 14 residues. The germline gives CDR1 SNHLY, CDR2 FYNNEI. The CDR3 sequence: CASSETLSTDTQYF. CDR3 nucleotide sequence: TGTGCCAGCAGTGAGACATTAAGCACAGATACGCAGTATTTT.

The count of this clone is one. The DNA of the CDR3 is TGTGCCAGCAGCTTAGTTCCGATAGGGGAATATAATGAAAAACTGTTTTTT. It translates to CASSLVPIGEYNEKLFF. The chain joins TRBV7-9 to TRBJ1-4, with a tentative D call TRBD1 (5 bases). Looked up from germline, CDR1 is SEHNR and CDR2 is FQNEAQ (reference sequence). This CDR3 is 17 amino acids long. The V end lost 1 base, the J end lost 4 bases, and 16 bases lay between the germline ends.

This rearrangement joins TRBV5-6 to TRBJ2-1; perhaps TRBD2 as D (5 bases). This CDR3 has 13 amino acids. The V gene lost 2 bases and the J gene lost 6 bases, with 9 bases spanning the gap. Germline V gives CDR1 SGHDT, CDR2 YYEEEE. DNA of the CDR3: TGTGCCAGCAGCTTTACCGGGGTCAATGAGCAGTTCTTC. The encoded protein is CASSFTGVNEQFF.

V and J are TRBV28 and TRBJ1-2; perhaps TRBD1 as D (6 bases). The CDR3 is 13 amino acids. V was shortened by 5 bases and J by 6 bases, with 13 bases between the two germline ends. In germline, CDR1 is MDHEN, CDR2 SYDVKM. CDR3 in amino acids: CASSVQGKNGYTF. The CDR3 nucleotides are TGTGCCAGCAGTGTACAGGGTAAGAATGGCTACACCTTC.

J is TRBJ2-3 and V is TRBV2, with TRBD2 identical over 7 bases. After removal of 1 base from V and 6 bases from J, the junction contained 4 bases not matched to a gene. This CDR3 spans 14 amino acids. The germline gives CDR1 SNHLY, CDR2 FYNNEI. CDR3 protein: CASSEGTSADTQYF. Here the CDR3 DNA reads TGTGCCAGCAGTGAAGGGACTAGTGCGGATACGCAGTATTTT. The full variable domain, completed using reference TRBV2 and TRBJ2-3, is EPEVTQTPSHQVTQMGQEVILRCVPISNHLYFYWYRQILGQKVEFLVSFYNNEISEKSEIFDDQFSVERPDGSNFTLKIRSTKLEDSAMYFCASSEGTSADTQYFGPGTRLTVL.

This clone was found once. The rearrangement uses TRBV11-3 and TRBJ2-3, with D uncertain. The CDR3 extends over 14 amino acids. V was shortened by 0 bases and J by 0 bases, with 4 bases between the two germline ends. The V gene's germline CDR1 is SGHNT and CDR2 YENEEA. CDR3 in DNA: TGTGCCAGCAGCTTAGACGGGAGCACAGATACGCAGTATTTT. It is translated as CASSLDGSTDTQYF.

The chain uses TRBV2 and TRBJ2-2; D not resolved. Trimming removed 4 bases at V and 2 bases at J, with 5 bases between. CDR3 length: 13 residues. The V gene's germline CDR1 is SNHLY and CDR2 FYNNEI. The CDR3 DNA sequence: TGTGCCAGCAGTGTTATAAACACCGGGGAGCTGTTTTTT. Translating gives CASSVINTGELFF.

The chain is built from TRBV5-1 and TRBJ2-1; D is perhaps TRBD2 (5 bases). The CDR3 has 16 amino acids. The V and J ends lost 0 bases and 3 bases respectively, with 13 bases between them. Germline V gene sequence: CDR1 SGHRS, CDR2 YFSETQ. The CDR3 here is CASSLEGGRVYNEQFF. The CDR3 bases are TGCGCCAGCAGCTTGGAGGGCGGGCGAGTCTACAATGAGCAGTTCTTC.

V usage is TRBV7-9 and J usage is TRBJ1-5, with unresolved D. The CDR3 spans 15 residues. Germline V gene data show CDR1 as SEHNR and CDR2 as FQNEAQ (reference sequence). V lost 1 base and J 1 base, leaving 8 bases between the germline ends. This chain's CDR3 is CASSLGSGSNQPQHF. CDR3 sequence (DNA): TGTGCCAGCAGCTTAGGTTCAGGAAGCAATCAGCCCCAGCATTTT.

The chain recombines TRBV7-2 with TRBJ2-4, with D possibly TRBD1 on 8 matching bases. Germline-derived CDR1 and CDR2 are SGHTA and FQGNSA. The CDR3 totals 15 residues. V lost 6 bases, J lost 8 bases, and 20 bases lay in between. CDR3 amino acids: CASRGGRGTGDIQYF. The CDR3 DNA sequence: TGTGCCAGCAGAGGGGGGAGGGGGACAGGAGACATTCAGTACTTC. The whole variable domain, filled in from reference TRBV7-2 and TRBJ2-4, reads GAGVSQSPSNKVTEKGKDVELRCDPISGHTALYWYRQSLGQGLEFLIYFQGNSAPDKSGLPSDRFSAERTGGSVSTLTIQRTQQEDSAVYLCASRGGRGTGDIQYFGAGTRLSVL.

The J gene is TRBJ1-4, the V gene TRBV7-2; the match to TRBD1 covers 7 bases. Germline CDR1 SGHTA, CDR2 FQGNSA. The CDR3 sequence is 18 residues long. Trimming at V came to 3 bases and at J to 0 bases, leaving 10 bases not matched to a gene. DNA of the CDR3: TGTGCCAGCAGCTTGGGGAAGGACAGGAACCCAACTAATGAAAAACTGTTTTTT. Translation gives CASSLGKDRNPTNEKLFF. Based on the CDR3 plus reference TRBV7-2 and TRBJ1-4, the full variable domain is GAGVSQSPSNKVTEKGKDVELRCDPISGHTALYWYRQSLGQGLEFLIYFQGNSAPDKSGLPSDRFSAERTGGSVSTLTIQRTQQEDSAVYLCASSLGKDRNPTNEKLFFGSGTQLSVL.

The rearrangement joins TRBV27 to TRBJ2-1; TRBD2 matches 9 bases. Germline V gives CDR1 MNHEY, CDR2 SMNVEV (reference sequence). V shed 0 bases and J 7 bases; nucleotides not matched to a gene: 4. The CDR3 runs 15 residues. CDR3 coding DNA: TGTGCCAGCAGTTTATCGCGGGAGGGCAGGAATGAGCAGTTCTTC. It yields the protein CASSLSREGRNEQFF.

J is TRBJ2-5 and V is TRBV5-6, with TRBD1 identical over 10 bases. CDR1 and CDR2 from the germline V gene are SGHDT and YYEEEE. V lost 3 bases and J lost 5; bases outside the gene matches: 7. CDR3 size: 15 residues. As DNA, the CDR3 is TGTGCCAGCAGCTCCGGGACAGGGGCGCGGGAGACCCAGTACTTC. Its protein is CASSSGTGARETQYF.

The gene calls are TRBV6-5 and TRBJ2-2; 8 bases are a match to TRBD2. CDR3 length: 14 residues. Germline V CDR1 and CDR2: MNHEY, SVGAGI. Losses at the gene ends were 6 bases for V and 7 bases for J; bases not matched to a gene: 7. The CDR3 nucleotides are TGTGCCAGCAGCTCGGGACTAGGATTCGGGGAGCTGTTTTTT. This encodes CASSSGLGFGELFF.

This clone was detected a few times. V is TRBV2 and J is TRBJ1-1; 8 bases line up with TRBD1. The CDR3 length is 13 residues. V shed 10 bases, J shed 4 bases, and the junction held 8 bases outside the gene matches. CDR1 SNHLY and CDR2 FYNNEI come from the germline V gene. The CDR3 bases are TGTGCCAACCGACAGGGGAGGGGCACTGAAGCTTTCTTT. Translated: CANRQGRGTEAFF.

The rearrangement joins TRBV6-6 to TRBJ2-2; 10 bases map to TRBD2. V lost 8 bases and J lost 5; bases outside the gene matches: 5. The CDR3 has 14 residues. Germline CDR1 is MNHNY and CDR2 is SVGAGI (reference sequence). The chain's CDR3 is CASEREGLTGELFF. Here the CDR3 DNA reads TGTGCCAGCGAGCGGGAGGGCCTTACCGGGGAGCTGTTTTTT.

This sequence joins TRBV9 and TRBJ2-3; 14 bases are shared with TRBD2. Germline CDR1 SGDLS, CDR2 YYNGEE. J was trimmed by 6 bases and V by 2 bases; bases with no gene match: 5. The CDR3 has 16 amino acids. For the CDR3, the DNA is TGTGCCAGCAGCGTCGGACTAGCGGGAGGTGGGGATACGCAGTATTTT. This translates into CASSVGLAGGGDTQYF.

CDR3 loop: CASSFWGGLNLDGYTF. The CDR3 DNA sequence: TGTGCCAGCAGTTTTTGGGGGGGCCTAAACCTGGATGGCTACACCTTC. The V call is TRBV27, the J call TRBJ1-2, with TRBD1 as a possible D gene (6 bases). The CDR3 loop spans 16 amino acids. V was pared by 3 bases and J by 6 bases, with 20 bases between. The germline V gene has CDR1 MNHEY and CDR2 SMNVEV (reference sequence).

This sequence joins TRBV14 and TRBJ2-7; no firm D call. Between the trimmed V and J ends, which lost 2 bases and 2 bases, there was a span of 10 bases. In germline, CDR1 is SGHDN, CDR2 FVKESK. CDR3 length: 14 amino acids. The CDR3 reads CASSQYGNPYEQYF. As DNA, the CDR3 is TGTGCCAGCAGCCAATATGGCAACCCCTACGAGCAGTACTTC.